This TCR beta chain emerged from a study of blood T cells in healthy people across ages. V was clipped by 0 bases and J by 2 bases; unmatched bases: 4. CDR1 is LGHNA and CDR2 is YSLEER in the germline V gene. This CDR3 contains 16 residues. Alongside a J-beta primer mix, a sample-barcoded 5' primer served in a second PCR lasting roughly 7 to 11 cycles. TCRdb passed the 5' RACE reads through MiXCR, listing each CDR3 protein once. The sample lists roughly 800,000 distinct CDR3 sequences, around a quarter occurring once. Findings and limits, study-wide: Roughly linearly, TCR beta diversity per million T cells fell as age increased.

With respect to this clonotype: Its antigen is as yet unknown.

These data also formed part of another study, on T cells of mothers and their children.

The material sequenced was blood. The chain joins TRBV4-3 to TRBJ1-3; 7 bases map to TRBD1. This receptor was identified in a boy aged 5 to 17 in good health. CDR3 sequence: CASSQDRQGAGNTIYF. The CDR3, as DNA: TGCGCCAGCAGCCAAGATCGGCAGGGGGCTGGAAACACCATATATTTT.